A selection of T cell receptor beta chains follows, all from one sample in a study of cytomegalovirus exposure and HLA in healthy donors. Clones were sequenced by immunoSEQ multiplex PCR, and TCRdb holds only the in-frame ones, with some missing. The repertoire holds 100,000 or so clones, with 79% as singletons. The sequenced sample consisted of PBMCs. These receptor sequences come from a female donor in good health and CMV-seropositive. The CDR3 runs from the conserved cysteine through the conserved F or W. The order of the fields is clone size, J gene, V gene, D gene, CDR3 protein, CDR3 DNA. D genes are given only for firm matches. Size values are once, few and many counts, or a class for expanded clones, and some rows have none.

abundance: NA
j_gene: TRBJ2-1
v_gene: TRBV7-2
d_gene: NA
CDR3aa: CASSLALSGGGRYNEQFF
CDR3nt: TGTGCCAGCAGCTTAGCGCTAAGTGGGGGGGGCCGATACAATGAGCAGTTCTTC

abundance: few
j_gene: TRBJ2-7
v_gene: TRBV6-5
d_gene: TRBD1
CDR3aa: CASPPRGTGRYEQYF
CDR3nt: TGTGCCAGCCCCCCTAGAGGGACAGGGAGGTACGAGCAGTACTTC

abundance: NA
j_gene: TRBJ2-5
v_gene: TRBV9
d_gene: NA
CDR3aa: CASSVADYQETQYF
CDR3nt: TGTGCCAGCAGCGTAGCGGACTACCAAGAGACCCAGTACTTC

abundance: NA
j_gene: TRBJ1-1
v_gene: TRBV2
d_gene: NA
CDR3aa: CASSDRQGLKNTEAFF
CDR3nt: TGTGCCAGCAGTGACAGGCAGGGTCTAAAGAACACTGAAGCTTTCTTT

abundance: once
j_gene: TRBJ2-7
v_gene: TRBV7-2
d_gene: TRBD2
CDR3aa: CASSHGGGLVSPYEQYF
CDR3nt: TGTGCCAGCAGTCACGGAGGGGGACTAGTCTCCCCCTACGAGCAGTACTTC

abundance: NA
j_gene: TRBJ2-7
v_gene: TRBV5-1
d_gene: NA
CDR3aa: CASSLDRGSEQYF
CDR3nt: TGCGCCAGCAGCTTGGACCGGGGTTCCGAGCAGTACTTC

abundance: NA
j_gene: TRBJ2-3
v_gene: TRBV7-2
d_gene: NA
CDR3aa: CASSTQGVGYF
CDR3nt: TGTGCCAGCAGCACACAGGGCGTAGGGTATTTT

abundance: NA
j_gene: TRBJ2-7
v_gene: TRBV5-1
d_gene: NA
CDR3aa: CASRNTTYEQYF
CDR3nt: TGCGCCAGCAGGAATACAACCTACGAGCAGTACTTC

abundance: NA
j_gene: TRBJ2-7
v_gene: TRBV7-8
d_gene: NA
CDR3aa: CASSARPQGSYEQYF
CDR3nt: TGTGCCAGCAGCGCCCGCCCACAGGGTTCCTACGAGCAGTACTTC

abundance: NA
j_gene: TRBJ2-1
v_gene: TRBV19
d_gene: TRBD2
CDR3aa: CASSPGTSGTNEQFF
CDR3nt: TGTGCCAGTAGTCCCGGGACTAGCGGGACCAATGAGCAGTTCTTC

abundance: NA
j_gene: TRBJ1-1
v_gene: TRBV5-1
d_gene: NA
CDR3aa: CASSPNLDTEAFF
CDR3nt: TGCGCCAGCAGCCCAAACCTAGACACTGAAGCTTTCTTT

abundance: NA
j_gene: TRBJ2-7
v_gene: TRBV6-6
d_gene: NA
CDR3aa: CASGQLLSYEQYF
CDR3nt: TGTGCCAGTGGACAGCTCCTTTCCTACGAGCAGTACTTC

abundance: NA
j_gene: TRBJ1-1
v_gene: TRBV6-5
d_gene: TRBD1
CDR3aa: CASSGGQGLNTEAFF
CDR3nt: TGTGCCAGCAGTGGGGGACAGGGGTTGAACACTGAAGCTTTCTTT

abundance: NA
j_gene: TRBJ1-3
v_gene: TRBV6-6
d_gene: NA
CDR3aa: CASSYGGEGNTIYF
CDR3nt: TGTGCCAGCAGTTACGGGGGGGAAGGAAACACCATATATTTT

abundance: NA
j_gene: TRBJ1-1
v_gene: TRBV10-2
d_gene: NA
CDR3aa: CASSVREGRTEAFF
CDR3nt: TGCGCCAGCAGTGTGCGGGAGGGGAGGACTGAAGCTTTCTTT

abundance: NA
j_gene: TRBJ2-3
v_gene: TRBV6-5
d_gene: NA
CDR3aa: CASSWSRRDTDTQYF
CDR3nt: TGTGCCAGCAGTTGGTCCCGTCGCGACACAGATACGCAGTATTTT

abundance: few
j_gene: TRBJ1-5
v_gene: TRBV6-6
d_gene: NA
CDR3aa: CASRQTGLNQPQHF
CDR3nt: TGTGCCAGCAGGCAAACGGGACTCAATCAGCCCCAGCATTTT

abundance: NA
j_gene: TRBJ2-7
v_gene: TRBV7-2
d_gene: NA
CDR3aa: CASSPQPGGSYEQYF
CDR3nt: TGTGCCAGCAGCCCACAACCCGGAGGATCCTACGAGCAGTACTTC

abundance: NA
j_gene: TRBJ2-7
v_gene: TRBV18
d_gene: NA
CDR3aa: CASSTGVPPSYEQYF
CDR3nt: TGTGCCAGCTCAACGGGGGTCCCGCCTTCCTACGAGCAGTACTTC

abundance: NA
j_gene: TRBJ2-3
v_gene: TRBV30
d_gene: TRBD2
CDR3aa: CAWKSGRVSDTQYF
CDR3nt: TGTGCCTGGAAGAGCGGGAGGGTGTCAGATACGCAGTATTTT